The entry below gives a single T cell receptor (beta chain) sequence along with its context. Its antigen is currently unknown. The sample is drawn from a study of cytomegalovirus exposure and HLA in healthy donors. Broader study findings: Cytomegalovirus status, reportedly, was diagnosed with high specificity and sensitivity by the classifier.

Researchers ran the PCR with 60 Vbeta and 13 Jbeta primers. This table comes from immunoSEQ multiplex PCR, and its TCRdb copy is limited to in-frame clones, with some not included. Among about 180,000 clones, around 80% were seen once, and the ten largest hold less than 1.5%. Sequencing was done on a sample of PBMCs. This TCR derives from a girl aged 10 to 17 in good health and CMV-seropositive.

As DNA, the CDR3 is TGTGCCAGCAGTACGGAGACAGGGATGAACACCGGGGAGCTGTTTTTT. This translates into CASSTETGMNTGELFF. The chain employs TRBV6-6 and TRBJ2-2, with 7 bases identical to TRBD1. The CDR3 extends over 16 amino acids. Germline lookup yields CDR1 MNHNY and CDR2 SVGAGI (reference sequence). V was pared by 5 bases and J by 1 base, with 7 bases of the junction left unmatched.